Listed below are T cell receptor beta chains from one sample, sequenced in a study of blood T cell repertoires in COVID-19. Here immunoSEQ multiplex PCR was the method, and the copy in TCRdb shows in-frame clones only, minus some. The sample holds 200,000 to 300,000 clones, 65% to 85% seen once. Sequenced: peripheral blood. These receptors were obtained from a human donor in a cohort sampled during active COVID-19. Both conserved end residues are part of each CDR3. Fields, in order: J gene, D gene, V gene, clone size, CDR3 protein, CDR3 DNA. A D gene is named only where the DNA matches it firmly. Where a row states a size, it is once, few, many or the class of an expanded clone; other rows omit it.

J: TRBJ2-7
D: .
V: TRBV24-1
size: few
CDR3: CATSDMSRIEHSSYEQYF
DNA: TGTGCCACCAGTGATATGTCGAGGATTGAGCATAGCTCCTACGAGCAGTACTTC

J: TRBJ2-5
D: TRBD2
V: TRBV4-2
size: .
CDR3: CASSHTLGLAGGEETQYF
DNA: TGTGCCAGCAGTCACACCCTGGGACTAGCGGGAGGAGAAGAGACCCAGTACTTC

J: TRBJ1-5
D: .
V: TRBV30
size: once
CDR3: CAWSLFGSYSNQPQHF
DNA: TGTGCCTGGAGTCTATTTGGGAGTTATAGCAATCAGCCCCAGCATTTT

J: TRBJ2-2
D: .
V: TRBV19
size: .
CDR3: CASSIGRRDGVGELFF
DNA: TGTGCCAGTAGTATAGGTCGGAGGGACGGGGTCGGGGAGCTGTTTTTT

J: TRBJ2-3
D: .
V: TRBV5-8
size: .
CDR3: CASSNIPGLLSTDTQYF
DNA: TGTGCCAGCAGCAATATACCGGGACTTTTAAGCACAGATACGCAGTATTTT

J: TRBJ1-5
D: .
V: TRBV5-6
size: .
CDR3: CASSLGRGQPQHF
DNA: TGTGCCAGCAGCTTAGGACGGGGGCAGCCCCAGCATTTT

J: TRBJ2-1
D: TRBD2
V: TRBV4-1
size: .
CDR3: CASRIGLADNEQFF
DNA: TGCGCCAGCCGAATAGGGCTAGCGGACAATGAGCAGTTCTTC

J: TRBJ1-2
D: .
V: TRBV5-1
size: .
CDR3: CASSFIGGNYGYTF
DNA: TGCGCCAGCAGCTTTATTGGGGGCAACTATGGCTACACCTTC

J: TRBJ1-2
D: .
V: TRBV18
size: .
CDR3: CASSLDTTKGYTF
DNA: TGTGCCAGCTCACTAGACACGACGAAGGGCTACACCTTC

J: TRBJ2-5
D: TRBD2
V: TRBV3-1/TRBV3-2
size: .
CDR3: CASSPRGRLQETQYF
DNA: TGTGCCAGCAGCCCCCGCGGGAGACTTCAAGAGACCCAGTACTTC

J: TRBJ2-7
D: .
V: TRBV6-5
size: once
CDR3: CASSYSFAGETEQYF
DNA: TGTGCCAGCAGTTACTCATTCGCCGGGGAGACCGAGCAGTACTTC

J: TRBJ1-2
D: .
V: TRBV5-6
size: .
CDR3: CASSLVPGANYGYTF
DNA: TGTGCCAGCAGCTTGGTTCCGGGAGCAAACTATGGCTACACCTTC

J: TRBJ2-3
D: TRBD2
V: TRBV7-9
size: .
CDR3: CASSPGLAGGLWQYF
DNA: TGTGCCAGCAGCCCCGGACTAGCGGGGGGCCTATGGCAGTATTTT

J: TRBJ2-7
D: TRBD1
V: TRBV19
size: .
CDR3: CATNRRQGANEQYF
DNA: TGTGCCACCAACAGACGACAGGGGGCGAACGAGCAGTACTTC

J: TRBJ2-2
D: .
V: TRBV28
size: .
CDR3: CATGLWSRAAGELFF
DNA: TGTGCCACTGGCCTTTGGAGCAGGGCGGCCGGGGAGCTGTTTTTT

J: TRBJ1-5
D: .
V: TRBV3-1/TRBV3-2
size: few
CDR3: CASSRVAGEQPQHF
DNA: TGTGCCAGCAGCCGGGTAGCAGGGGAACAGCCCCAGCATTTT

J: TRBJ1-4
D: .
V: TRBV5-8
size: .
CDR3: CASSSKGATNEKLFF
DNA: TGTGCCAGCAGCTCAAAGGGAGCAACTAATGAAAAACTGTTTTTT

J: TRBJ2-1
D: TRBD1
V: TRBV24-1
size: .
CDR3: CATSEPGQGKDEQFF
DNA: TGTGCCACCAGTGAACCCGGACAGGGGAAGGATGAGCAGTTCTTC

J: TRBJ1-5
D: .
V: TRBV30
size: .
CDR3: CAWRPARGAGQPQHF
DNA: TGTGCCTGGAGGCCAGCTCGGGGGGCCGGTCAGCCCCAGCATTTT

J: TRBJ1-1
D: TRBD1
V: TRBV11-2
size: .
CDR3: CAFDLGQMTEAFF
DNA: TGTGCCTTTGACTTGGGACAGATGACTGAAGCTTTCTTT

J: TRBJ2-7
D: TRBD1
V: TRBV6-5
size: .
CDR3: CASRTGTGKYEQYF
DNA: TGTGCCAGCAGGACCGGGACAGGGAAATACGAGCAGTACTTC

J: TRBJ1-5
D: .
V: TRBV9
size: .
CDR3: CASSPTPYSNQPQHF
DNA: TGTGCCAGCAGTCCGACACCCTATAGCAATCAGCCCCAGCATTTT

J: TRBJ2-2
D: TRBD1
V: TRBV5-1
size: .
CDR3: CASSLGTGGTGELFF
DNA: TGCGCCAGCAGCTTGGGGACAGGGGGCACCGGGGAGCTGTTTTTT

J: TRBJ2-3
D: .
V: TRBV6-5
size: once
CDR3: CASSQLVITDTQYF
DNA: TGTGCCAGCAGCCAACTAGTGATCACAGATACGCAGTATTTT

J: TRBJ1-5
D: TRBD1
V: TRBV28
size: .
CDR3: CASSLNQGVGQPQHF
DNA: TGTGCCAGCAGTTTGAATCAGGGGGTAGGTCAGCCCCAGCATTTT

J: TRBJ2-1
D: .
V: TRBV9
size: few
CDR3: CASSVDGSYNEQFF
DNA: TGTGCCAGCAGCGTAGACGGTAGCTACAATGAGCAGTTCTTC

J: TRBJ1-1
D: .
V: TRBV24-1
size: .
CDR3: CATSGRITNTEAFF
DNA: TGTGCCACCAGTGGGCGGATCACAAACACTGAAGCTTTCTTT

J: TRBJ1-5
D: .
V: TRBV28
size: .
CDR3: CASSPPRVRINQPQHF
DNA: TGTGCCAGCAGCCCCCCCAGGGTCCGGATCAATCAGCCCCAGCATTTT

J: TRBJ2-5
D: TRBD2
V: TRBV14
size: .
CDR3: CASSLGTSETQYF
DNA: TGTGCCAGCAGCCTAGGGACTAGCGAGACCCAGTACTTC

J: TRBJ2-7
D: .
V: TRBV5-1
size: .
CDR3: CASRAQGGSYEQYF
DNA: TGCGCCAGCAGAGCCCAGGGGGGCTCCTACGAGCAGTACTTC

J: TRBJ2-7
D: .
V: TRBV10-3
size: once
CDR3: CAISPITGAGSLSYEQYF
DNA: TGTGCCATCAGTCCAATTACCGGCGCAGGAAGCCTTTCCTACGAGCAGTACTTC

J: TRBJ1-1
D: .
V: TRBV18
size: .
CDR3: CASSPRARGTEAFF
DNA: TGTGCCAGCTCACCACGGGCACGGGGGACTGAAGCTTTCTTT

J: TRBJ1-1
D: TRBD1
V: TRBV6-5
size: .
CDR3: CASSKDRGPYTEAFF
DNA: TGTGCCAGCAGTAAGGACAGGGGGCCGTACACTGAAGCTTTCTTT

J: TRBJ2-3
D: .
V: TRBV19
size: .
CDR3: CASSRWQRSTDTQYF
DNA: TGTGCCAGTAGTCGGTGGCAGCGTAGCACAGATACGCAGTATTTT

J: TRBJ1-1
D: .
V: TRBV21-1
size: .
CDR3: CASSNHRGLNTEAFF
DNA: TGTGCCAGCAGCAACCACAGGGGGCTGAACACTGAAGCTTTCTTT

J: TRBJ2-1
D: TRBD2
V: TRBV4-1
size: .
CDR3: CASSQDRAGGIHNEQFF
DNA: TGCGCCAGCAGCCAAGATAGGGCGGGAGGAATACACAATGAGCAGTTCTTC

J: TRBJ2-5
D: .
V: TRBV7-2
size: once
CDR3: CASRERRTSSRKTQYF
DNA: TGTGCCAGCAGAGAACGCCGGACTTCCTCCCGGAAGACCCAGTACTTC

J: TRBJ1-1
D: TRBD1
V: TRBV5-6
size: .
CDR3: CASSWTGAYTEAFF
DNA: TGTGCCAGCAGCTGGACAGGGGCTTACACTGAAGCTTTCTTT

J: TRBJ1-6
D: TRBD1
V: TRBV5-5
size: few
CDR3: CASRTQGAGYSPLHF
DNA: TGTGCCAGCAGGACTCAGGGGGCCGGATATTCACCCCTCCACTTT

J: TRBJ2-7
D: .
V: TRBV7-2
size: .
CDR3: CASSPVGGGPLSEQYF
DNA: TGTGCCAGCAGCCCTGTTGGGGGAGGCCCCCTTAGTGAGCAGTACTTC

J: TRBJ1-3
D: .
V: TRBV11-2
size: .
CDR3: CASHTYRATGNTIYF
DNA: TGTGCCAGCCACACCTACAGGGCGACTGGAAACACCATATATTTT

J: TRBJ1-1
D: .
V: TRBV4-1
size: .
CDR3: CASSQEGGRRNTEAFF
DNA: TGCGCCAGCAGCCAAGAGGGGGGACGGCGGAACACTGAAGCTTTCTTT

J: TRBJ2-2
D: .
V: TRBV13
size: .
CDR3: CASSLGQGNTGELFF
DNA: TGTGCCAGCAGCTTAGGACAGGGTAACACCGGGGAGCTGTTTTTT

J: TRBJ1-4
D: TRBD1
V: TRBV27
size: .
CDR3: CASSLRDREYEKLFF
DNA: TGTGCCAGCAGTCTCCGGGACAGGGAATATGAAAAACTGTTTTTT

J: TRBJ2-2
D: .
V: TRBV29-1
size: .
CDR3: CSVDGGNTGELFF
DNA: TGCAGCGTTGACGGGGGTAACACCGGGGAGCTGTTTTTT

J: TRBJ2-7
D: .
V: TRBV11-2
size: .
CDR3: CASSLTLYEQYF
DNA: TGTGCCAGCAGCTTAACTCTATACGAGCAGTACTTC

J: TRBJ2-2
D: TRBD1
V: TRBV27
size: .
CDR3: CASSSLLVTGRGLDGELFF
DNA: TGTGCCAGCAGTTCCCTCCTTGTGACGGGCAGGGGGCTCGACGGGGAGCTGTTTTTT

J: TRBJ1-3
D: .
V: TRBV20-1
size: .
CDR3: CSARAPAGTGNTIYF
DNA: TGCAGTGCTCGTGCGCCGGCAGGTACTGGAAACACCATATATTTT

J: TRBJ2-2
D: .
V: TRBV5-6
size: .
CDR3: CATQGQNTGELFF
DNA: TGTGCCACCCAGGGCCAGAACACCGGGGAGCTGTTTTTT

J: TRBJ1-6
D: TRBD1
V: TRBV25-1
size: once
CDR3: CASSEVRGQGVGSPLHF
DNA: TGTGCCAGCAGTGAAGTTCGGGGACAGGGAGTCGGTTCACCCCTCCACTTT

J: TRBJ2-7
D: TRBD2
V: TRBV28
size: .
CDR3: CASSYLRGSRHEQYF
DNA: TGTGCCAGCAGTTACCTTCGCGGGAGTAGGCACGAGCAGTACTTC

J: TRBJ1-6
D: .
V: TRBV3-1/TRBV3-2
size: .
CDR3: CASSQVGGRNSPLHF
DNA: TGTGCCAGCAGCCAAGTTGGGGGGAGAAATTCACCCCTCCACTTT

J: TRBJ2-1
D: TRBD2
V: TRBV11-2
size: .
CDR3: CASSGLAGGSYNEQFF
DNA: TGTGCCAGCAGCGGACTAGCGGGGGGGAGTTACAATGAGCAGTTCTTC